This TCR beta chain was profiled in a study of beta chain features in type 1 diabetes. From germline, CDR1 is KGHSH and CDR2 LQKENI. Trimming removed 4 bases from V and 3 bases from J, with 13 bases in between. The CDR3 covers 14 residues. The whole isolated RNA underwent reverse transcription, so sequencing captured expressed TCRB transcripts. Clones were sequenced by immunoSEQ multiplex PCR, and TCRdb holds only the in-frame ones, with some missing. This table holds 160,000 or so clones, over 8.5% found once. The genes are TRBV18 and TRBJ2-7; D perhaps matches TRBD1 (6 bases). Sequenced: central memory CD4+ T cells from blood. This receptor was obtained from a young man in good health. CDR3: CASSQGGSFYEQYF. The CDR3, as DNA: TGTGCCAGCTCACAAGGGGGTTCCTTCTACGAGCAGTACTTC.